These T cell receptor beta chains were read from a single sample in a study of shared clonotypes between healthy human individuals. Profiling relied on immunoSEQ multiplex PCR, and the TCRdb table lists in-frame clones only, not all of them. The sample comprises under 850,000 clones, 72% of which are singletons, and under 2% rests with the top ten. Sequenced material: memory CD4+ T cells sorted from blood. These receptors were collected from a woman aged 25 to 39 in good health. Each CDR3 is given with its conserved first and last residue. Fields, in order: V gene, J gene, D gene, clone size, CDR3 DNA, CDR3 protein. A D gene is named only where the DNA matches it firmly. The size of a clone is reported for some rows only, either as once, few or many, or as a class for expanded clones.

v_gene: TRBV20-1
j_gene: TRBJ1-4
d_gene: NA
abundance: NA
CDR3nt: TGCAGTGCCATGATGGAGGGAGTGCTGTTTTTT
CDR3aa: CSAMMEGVLFF

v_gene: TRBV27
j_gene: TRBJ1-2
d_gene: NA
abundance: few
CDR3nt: TGTGCCAGCAGTTTGGGGGGGACTAACTATGGCTACACCTTC
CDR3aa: CASSLGGTNYGYTF

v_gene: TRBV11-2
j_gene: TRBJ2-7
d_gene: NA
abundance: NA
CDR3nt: TGTGCCAGCAGCGGACAGCTCTACGAGCAGTACTTC
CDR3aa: CASSGQLYEQYF

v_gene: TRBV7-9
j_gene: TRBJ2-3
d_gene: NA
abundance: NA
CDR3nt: TGTGCCAGCAGCAAAGAGGGTGGTAATACGCAGTATTTT
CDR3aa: CASSKEGGNTQYF

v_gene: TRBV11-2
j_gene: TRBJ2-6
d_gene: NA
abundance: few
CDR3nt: TGTGCCAGCAGCTTACAATCTGGGGCCAACGTCCTGACTTTC
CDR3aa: CASSLQSGANVLTF

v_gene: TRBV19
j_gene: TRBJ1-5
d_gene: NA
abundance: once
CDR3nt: TGTGCCAGTGTAGGCCCAGGAGTCCATCAGCCCCAGCATTTT
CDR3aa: CASVGPGVHQPQHF

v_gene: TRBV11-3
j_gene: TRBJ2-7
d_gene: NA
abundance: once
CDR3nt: TGTGCCAGCAGCCATGGTGAGGGGCTTGCCTACGAGCAGTACTTC
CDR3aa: CASSHGEGLAYEQYF

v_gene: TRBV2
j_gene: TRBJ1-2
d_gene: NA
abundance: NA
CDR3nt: TGTGCCAGCAGGATCTCAGGGTTAGGCTACACCTTC
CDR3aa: CASRISGLGYTF

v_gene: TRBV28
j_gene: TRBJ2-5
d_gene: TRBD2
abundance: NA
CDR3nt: TGTGCCAGCGGGGCGGGAGGGCAAGAGACCCAGTACTTC
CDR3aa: CASGAGGQETQYF

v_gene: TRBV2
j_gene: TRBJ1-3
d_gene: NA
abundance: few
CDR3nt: TGTGCCAGCAGGTCAGCCTCTGGAAACACCATATATTTT
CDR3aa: CASRSASGNTIYF

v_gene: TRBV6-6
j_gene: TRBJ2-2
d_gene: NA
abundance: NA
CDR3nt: TGTGCCAGCAATGGGGCCCCGAGGCTGGCCACCGGGGAGCTGTTTTTT
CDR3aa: CASNGAPRLATGELFF

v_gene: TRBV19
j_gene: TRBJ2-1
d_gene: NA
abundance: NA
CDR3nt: TGTGCCAGTAGTATAACTGGGGCAAGGTTCTTC
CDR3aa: CASSITGARFF

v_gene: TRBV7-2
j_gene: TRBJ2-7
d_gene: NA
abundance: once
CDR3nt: TGTGCCAGCAGCCAGCCGGGGTCTGACGAGCAGTACTTC
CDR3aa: CASSQPGSDEQYF

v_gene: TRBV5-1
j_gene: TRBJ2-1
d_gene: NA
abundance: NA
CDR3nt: TGCGCCAGCAGCCTCGCTCTAGGCTACAATGAGCAGTTCTTC
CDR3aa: CASSLALGYNEQFF

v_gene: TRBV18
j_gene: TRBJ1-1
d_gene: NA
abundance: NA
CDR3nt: TGTGCCAGCTCACCGGCTTATGGGGCCGGCATTGCTGAAGCTTTCTTT
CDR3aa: CASSPAYGAGIAEAFF

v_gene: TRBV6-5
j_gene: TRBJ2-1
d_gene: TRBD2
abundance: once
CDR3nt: TGTGCCAGCAGTTTCCCGGGACTAGCGGGAAGACAGTTCTTC
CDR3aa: CASSFPGLAGRQFF

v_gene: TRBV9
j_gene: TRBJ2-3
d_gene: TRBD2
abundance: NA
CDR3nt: TGTGCCAGCAGCGTAGGGACTAGCGGGGCCGGGGATACGCAGTATTTT
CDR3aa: CASSVGTSGAGDTQYF

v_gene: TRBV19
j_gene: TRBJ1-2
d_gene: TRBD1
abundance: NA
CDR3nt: TGTGCCAGTAAGAACCCAGGGGACAGCTATGGCTACACCTTC
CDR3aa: CASKNPGDSYGYTF

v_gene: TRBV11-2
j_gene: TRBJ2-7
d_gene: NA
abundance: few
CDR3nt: TGTGCCAGCAGCTTACCGGGGTACGAGCAGTACTTC
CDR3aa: CASSLPGYEQYF

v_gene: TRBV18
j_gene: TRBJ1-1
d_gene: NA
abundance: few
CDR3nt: TGTGCCAGCCATTTGGCGGGGCAGGGTTGGACTGAAGCTTTCTTT
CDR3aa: CASHLAGQGWTEAFF

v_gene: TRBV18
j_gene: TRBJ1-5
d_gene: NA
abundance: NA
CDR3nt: TGTGCCAGCTCGGCTCAACAGGCCACGGATCAGCCCCAGCATTTT
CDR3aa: CASSAQQATDQPQHF

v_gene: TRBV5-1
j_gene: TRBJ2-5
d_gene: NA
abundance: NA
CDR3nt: TGCGCCAGCAGCTTGGGGTCTTATGGGGAGACCCAGTACTTC
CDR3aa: CASSLGSYGETQYF

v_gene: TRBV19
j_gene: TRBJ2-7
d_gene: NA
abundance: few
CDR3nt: TGTGCCAGTAGTATAGACCTCCGGGAGCAGTACTTC
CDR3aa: CASSIDLREQYF

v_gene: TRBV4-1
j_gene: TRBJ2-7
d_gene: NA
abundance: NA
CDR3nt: TGCGCCAGCAGCCAAGTAGGCGGAGGGCCCTACGAGCAGTACTTC
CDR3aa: CASSQVGGGPYEQYF

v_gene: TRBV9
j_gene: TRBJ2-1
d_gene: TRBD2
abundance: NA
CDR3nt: TGTGCCAGCAGCGTAGTCGGCGGGAGTTCCTACAATGAGCAGTTCTTC
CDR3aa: CASSVVGGSSYNEQFF

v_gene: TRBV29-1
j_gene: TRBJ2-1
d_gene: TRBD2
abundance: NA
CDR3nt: TGCAGCGTTCCCCTTACTAGCGGGAGTTTGGGGAATGAGCAGTTCTTC
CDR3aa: CSVPLTSGSLGNEQFF

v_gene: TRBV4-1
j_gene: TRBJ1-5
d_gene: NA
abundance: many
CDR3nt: TGCGCCAGCAGCCAAGATCAGGGCAATCAGCCCCAGCATTTT
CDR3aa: CASSQDQGNQPQHF

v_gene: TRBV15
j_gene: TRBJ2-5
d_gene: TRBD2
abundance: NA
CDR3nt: TGTGCCACCAGCAGAACTAGCGGGAAGGAAGAGACCCAGTACTTC
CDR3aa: CATSRTSGKEETQYF

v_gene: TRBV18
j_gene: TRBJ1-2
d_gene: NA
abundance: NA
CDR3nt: TGTGCCAGCTCACCATTTTCGGACTTCAGAGATGGCTACACCTTC
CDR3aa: CASSPFSDFRDGYTF

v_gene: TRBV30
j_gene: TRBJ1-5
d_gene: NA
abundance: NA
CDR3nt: TGTGCCTGGAGTACAGGGATGGATCAGCCCCAGCATTTT
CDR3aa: CAWSTGMDQPQHF

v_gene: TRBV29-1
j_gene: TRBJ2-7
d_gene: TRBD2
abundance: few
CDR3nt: TGCAGCGTTGAGCGGGAGATCGGGGACCAAGAGCAGTACTTC
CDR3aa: CSVEREIGDQEQYF

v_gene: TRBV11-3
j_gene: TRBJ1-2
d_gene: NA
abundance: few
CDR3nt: TGTGCCAGCAGCCTAGCAGCAAAGGGTGGCTACACCTTC
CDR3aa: CASSLAAKGGYTF

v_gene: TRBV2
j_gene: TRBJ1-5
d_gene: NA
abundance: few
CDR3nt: TGTGCCAGCAGGGGGTCCGCGGTGATGCAGCCCCAGCATTTT
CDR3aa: CASRGSAVMQPQHF

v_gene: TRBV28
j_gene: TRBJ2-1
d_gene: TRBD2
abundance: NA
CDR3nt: TGTGCCAGCAGTTCCCAGCGGGAGCAATACAATGAGCAGTTCTTC
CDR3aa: CASSSQREQYNEQFF

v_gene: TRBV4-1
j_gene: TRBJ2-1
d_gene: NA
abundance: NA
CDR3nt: TGCGCCAGCAGCCAAGATCCCCGGGAGTATGAGCAGTTCTTC
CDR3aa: CASSQDPREYEQFF

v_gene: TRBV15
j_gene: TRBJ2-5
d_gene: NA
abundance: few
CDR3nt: TGTGCCACCAGCCTACAGCTGCAAGAGACCCAGTACTTC
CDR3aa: CATSLQLQETQYF

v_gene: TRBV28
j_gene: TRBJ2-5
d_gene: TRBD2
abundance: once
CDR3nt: TGTGCCGGCAGAGGCCGCGGGAGAGAGACCCAGTACTTC
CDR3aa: CAGRGRGRETQYF

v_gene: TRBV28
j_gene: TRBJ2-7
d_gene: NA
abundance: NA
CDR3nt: TGTGCCAGCAGTTTCCTTTTGGAGGGCCTCAACGAGCAGTACTTC
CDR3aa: CASSFLLEGLNEQYF

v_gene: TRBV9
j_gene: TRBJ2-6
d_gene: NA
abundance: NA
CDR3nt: TGTGCCGTCAGGTTATCCCTCTCTGGGGCCAACGTCCTGACTTTC
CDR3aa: CAVRLSLSGANVLTF

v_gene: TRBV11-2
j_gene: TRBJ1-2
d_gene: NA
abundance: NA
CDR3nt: TGTGCCAGCAGCCAACCGGGACAACGTAACTATGGCTACACCTTC
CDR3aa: CASSQPGQRNYGYTF

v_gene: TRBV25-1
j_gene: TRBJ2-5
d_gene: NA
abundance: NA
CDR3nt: TGTGCCAGCAGTGAGGGGGGGCGGGAGACCCAGTACTTC
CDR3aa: CASSEGGRETQYF

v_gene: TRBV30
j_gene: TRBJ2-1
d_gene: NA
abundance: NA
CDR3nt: TGTGCCTGGAGGAGGGGGGCTGCGGCGAGCTACAATGAGCAGTTCTTC
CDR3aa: CAWRRGAAASYNEQFF

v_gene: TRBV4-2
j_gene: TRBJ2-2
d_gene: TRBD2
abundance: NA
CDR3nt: TGTGCCAGCAGCCAAGATTTTAAGCGGGGATACACCGGGGAGCTGTTTTTT
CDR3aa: CASSQDFKRGYTGELFF

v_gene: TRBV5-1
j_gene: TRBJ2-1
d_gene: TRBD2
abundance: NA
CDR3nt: TGCGCCAGCAGCTTTTCCGGGAGGTCCCTAGGGAATGAGCAGTTCTTC
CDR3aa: CASSFSGRSLGNEQFF

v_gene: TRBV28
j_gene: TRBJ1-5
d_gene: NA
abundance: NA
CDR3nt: TGTGCCAGCAGTTTAACGCAGGGAAGAGGGGTTGCGCATTTT
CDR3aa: CASSLTQGRGVAHF

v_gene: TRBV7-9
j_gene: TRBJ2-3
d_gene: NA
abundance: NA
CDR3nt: TGTGCCAGCAGCACGGGGTCCGGCGATACGCAGTATTTT
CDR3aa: CASSTGSGDTQYF

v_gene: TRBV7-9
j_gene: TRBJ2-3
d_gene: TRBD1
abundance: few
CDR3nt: TGTGCCAGCAGCTTACCGACAGGGGGAACAGATACGCAGTATTTT
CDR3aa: CASSLPTGGTDTQYF

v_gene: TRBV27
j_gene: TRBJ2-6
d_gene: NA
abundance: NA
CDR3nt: TGTGCCAGCAGTTTAGGGAGAGCGACGAATGGGGCCAACGTCCTGACTTTC
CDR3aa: CASSLGRATNGANVLTF

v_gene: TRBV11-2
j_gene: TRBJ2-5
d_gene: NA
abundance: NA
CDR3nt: TGTGCCAGCAGCTTGTTGTGGTACCAAGAGACCCAGTACTTC
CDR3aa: CASSLLWYQETQYF

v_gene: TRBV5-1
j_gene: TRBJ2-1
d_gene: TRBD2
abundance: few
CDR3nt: TGCGCCAGCAGCATCTTAGGACTAGCGGGAGGCCCCCGCTCCTACAATGAGCAGTTCTTC
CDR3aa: CASSILGLAGGPRSYNEQFF

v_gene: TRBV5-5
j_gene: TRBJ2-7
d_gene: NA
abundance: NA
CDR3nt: TGTGCCAGCAGCTTCATGGGGGACGGCTCCTACGAGCAGTACTTC
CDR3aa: CASSFMGDGSYEQYF

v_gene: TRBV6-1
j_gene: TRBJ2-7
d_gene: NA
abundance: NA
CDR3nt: TGTGCCGTCCCTTGGGGGTACGAGCAGTACTTC
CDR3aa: CAVPWGYEQYF

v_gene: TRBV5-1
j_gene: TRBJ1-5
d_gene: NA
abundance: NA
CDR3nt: TGCGCCAGCAGCACCGGGACAAATAATCAGCCCCAGCATTTT
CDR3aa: CASSTGTNNQPQHF

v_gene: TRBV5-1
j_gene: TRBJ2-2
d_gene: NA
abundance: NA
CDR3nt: TGCGCCAGCAGCTTTTACTTGCCGGGGGACACCGGGGAGCTGTTTTTT
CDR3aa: CASSFYLPGDTGELFF